The 23 T cell receptor beta chains listed next were all sequenced from one sample in a study of CD8 T cells in ankylosing spondylitis. TCRdb called the 5' RACE reads again in MiXCR, with one record for every CDR3 protein. The repertoire consists of 150,000 to 200,000 distinct CDR3 sequences, with roughly 34% occurring once and the leading ten covering 6%. Material: synovial fluid, either unsorted or a sorted T cell fraction (not recorded which). Receptor source: a male donor with ankylosing spondylitis.

This clonotype was observed many times. V gene TRBV7-2 combines with J gene TRBJ2-1; D remains ambiguous. The CDR3 extends over 15 amino acids. CDR1 SGHTA and CDR2 FQGNSA come from the germline V gene. Trimming removed 4 bases from V and 0 bases from J, with 10 bases in between. CDR3 region: CASSSGRSSYNEQFF. In nucleotides, the CDR3 is TGTGCCAGCAGCTCAGGTCGGAGCTCCTACAATGAGCAGTTCTTC.

This CDR3 is CASSSWTSGYTDTQYF. The CDR3 DNA reads TGTGCCAGCAGCTCATGGACTAGCGGATACACAGATACGCAGTATTTT. The chain employs TRBV5-5 and TRBJ2-3; TRBD2 aligns across 10 bases. CDR1 and CDR2 from the germline V gene are SGHKS and YYEKEE (reference sequence). The J segment lost 2 bases and the V segment lost 3 bases, leaving 6 bases of the junction unmatched. The CDR3 runs to 16 residues. The full variable domain, in which reference TRBV5-5 and TRBJ2-3 provide the parts outside the CDR3, is DAGVTQSPTHLIKTRGQQVTLRCSPISGHKSVSWYQQVLGQGPQFIFQYYEKEERGRGNFPDRFSARQFPNYSSELNVNALLLGDSALYLCASSSWTSGYTDTQYFGPGTRLTVL.

V gene TRBV7-2 combines with J gene TRBJ1-5, with D perhaps TRBD1 (5 bases). This CDR3 is built from 12 residues. V shed 5 bases and J shed 11 bases, with 13 bases lying between them. In germline, CDR1 is SGHTA, CDR2 FQGNSA. CDR3: CASSPYGGTQHF. The CDR3 coding sequence is TGTGCCAGCAGCCCCTACGGGGGGACCCAGCATTTT.

This clonotype was detected ten times or more. J is TRBJ2-1 and V is TRBV19; unclear D gene. Trimming took 6 bases from V and 1 from J, leaving 10 bases between them. The CDR3 totals 14 residues. Germline CDR1 is LNHDA and CDR2 is SQIVND (reference sequence). CDR3 DNA sequence: TGTGCCAGTAGCCAACTAATATCCTACAATGAGCAGTTCTTC. Translated, it gives CASSQLISYNEQFF.

V and J are TRBV11-1 and TRBJ2-1; D is ambiguous. This CDR3 has 14 amino acids. V was shortened by 0 bases and J by 7 bases, with 10 bases between the two germline ends. CDR1 is SGHAT and CDR2 is FQDESV in the germline V gene (reference sequence). CDR3: CASSLAGLTNEQFF. The CDR3 bases are TGTGCCAGCAGCTTAGCCGGGTTAACAAATGAGCAGTTCTTC. The whole variable domain, filled in from reference TRBV11-1 and TRBJ2-1, reads EAEVAQSPRYKITEKSQAVAFWCDPISGHATLYWYRQILGQGPELLVQFQDESVVDDSQLPKDRFSAERLKGVDSTLKIQPAELGDSAMYLCASSLAGLTNEQFFGPGTRLTVL.

The CDR3 DNA reads as TGCAGTGCTAGATTGGGAGCCAGTAGCACAGATACGCAGTATTTT. This sequence encodes CSARLGASSTDTQYF. This rearrangement joins TRBV20-1 to TRBJ2-3, with D tentatively TRBD2 (5 bases). The CDR3 is 15 residues long. Germline CDR1 and CDR2: DFQATT and SNEGSKA (reference sequence). The V gene lost 2 bases and the J gene lost 0 bases, with 12 bases spanning the gap.

This clonotype was seen only once. CDR3 nucleotides: TGTGCCAGCAGCCAGATAGCGGGGGTGGAGCAGTTCTTC. Translated: CASSQIAGVEQFF. The chain uses TRBV7-9 and TRBJ2-1; TRBD2 matches at 9 bases. There are 13 residues in the CDR3. J gave up 10 bases and V 5 bases, and 6 bases lay outside the gene matches. Germline-derived CDR1 and CDR2 are SEHNR and FQNEAQ (reference sequence).

This clonotype has at least ten counts. This rearrangement joins TRBV18 to TRBJ2-1; D might be TRBD2 (6 bases). Germline CDR1 KGHSH, CDR2 LQKENI. The ends were cut back, 4 bases at V and 6 bases at J, with 7 bases in the middle. CDR3 length: 12 amino acids. The CDR3, as DNA: TGTGCCAGCTCACGGGACTTCAATGAGCAGTTCTTC. Translation gives CASSRDFNEQFF.

The chain recombines TRBV7-3 with TRBJ2-2; D is unresolved. The CDR3 covers 14 residues. CDR1 is SGHTA, CDR2 FQGTGA, per germline. The ends were cut back, 3 bases at V and 4 bases at J, with 9 bases in the middle. CDR3 loop: CASSLEGPTGELFF. DNA of the CDR3: TGTGCCAGCAGCTTGGAAGGGCCCACCGGGGAGCTGTTTTTT.

This chain connects TRBV20-1 to TRBJ2-3; D may be TRBD2 (6 bases). Trimming cost V 0 bases and J 3 bases, with 16 bases left between them. The CDR3 consists of 16 residues. CDR1 DFQATT and CDR2 SNEGSKA come from the germline V gene (reference sequence). The CDR3 DNA reads TGCAGTGCTAGAGATTTAGCGGCACTCGGTACAGATACGCAGTATTTT. It specifies CSARDLAALGTDTQYF.

CDR3 loop: CSARVFGEAFF. CDR3 DNA: TGCAGTGCTAGAGTGTTCGGTGAAGCTTTCTTT. The chain recombines TRBV20-1 with TRBJ1-1; no reliable D call. The V gene's germline CDR1 is DFQATT and CDR2 SNEGSKA (reference sequence). Trimming left V 1 base short and J 7 bases short, with 7 bases between. This CDR3 comprises 11 residues.

This clonotype was counted only a few times. The chain couples TRBV28 to TRBJ2-3; D unclear. Per the germline V gene, CDR1 is MDHEN and CDR2 is SYDVKM. CDR3 length: 15 residues. V shed 6 bases and J shed 6 bases, with 19 bases lying between them. This CDR3 is CASSAEAPPDDTQYF. The DNA of the CDR3 is TGTGCCAGCAGCGCAGAGGCCCCTCCGGACGATACGCAGTATTTT.

The genes are TRBV5-1 and TRBJ2-1; 11 bases are a match to TRBD2. CDR1 and CDR2 (germline): SGHRS, YFSETQ. This CDR3 spans 16 amino acids. Unmatched junction bases numbered 10, after V lost 4 bases and J lost 7 bases. The DNA of the CDR3 is TGCGCCAGCAGCGGACCACTAGCGGGAGTTGAGAATGAGCAGTTCTTC. Its translation: CASSGPLAGVENEQFF.

The gene calls are TRBV6-1 and TRBJ2-7; 10 positions agree with TRBD2. The length of the CDR3 is 13 residues. Per germline, CDR1 MNHNS and CDR2 SASEGT. The junction had 7 bases not matched to a gene; V was cut back by 8 bases and J by 6 bases. The CDR3 DNA reads TGTGCCAGCGGGGGACTAGCGAGGTTCGAGCAGTACTTC. Translating gives CASGGLARFEQYF.

This chain uses TRBV28 with TRBJ2-7; D call uncertain. CDR1 is MDHEN and CDR2 is SYDVKM in the germline V gene. V lost 4 bases to trimming and J lost 4 bases, with 5 bases between them. The CDR3 runs 11 residues. CDR3 DNA: TGTGCCAGCAGTTCAGATTACGAGCAGTACTTC. Protein sequence: CASSSDYEQYF.

This clonotype was detected only a few times. The rearrangement joins TRBV2 to TRBJ1-2; 8 nucleotides match TRBD1. The CDR3 length is 13 residues. V dropped 7 bases and J dropped 10; count of bases not matched to a gene: 11. Germline V CDR1 and CDR2: SNHLY, FYNNEI. DNA for the CDR3: TGTGCCAGCACCGTTGGGGCAGGGGGCGACTACACCTTC. This gives the protein CASTVGAGGDYTF.

This clonotype has ten or more counts. J is TRBJ2-3 and V is TRBV5-1; TRBD2 matches at 9 bases. V trimming: 0 bases; J trimming: 15 bases; junction bases outside the gene matches: 8. The CDR3 is made up of 13 amino acids. The germline V gene has CDR1 SGHRS and CDR2 YFSETQ. CDR3 sequence: CASSLETGTSYYF. The CDR3, as DNA: TGCGCCAGCAGCTTGGAGACCGGGACTAGCTACTATTTT. The whole variable domain, filled in from reference TRBV5-1 and TRBJ2-3, reads KAGVTQTPRYLIKTRGQQVTLSCSPISGHRSVSWYQQTPGQGLQFLFEYFSETQRNKGNFPGRFSGRQFSNSRSEMNVSTLELGDSALYLCASSLETGTSYYFGPGTRLTVL.

This clonotype showed up just a few times. The genes are TRBV18 and TRBJ1-5; D is perhaps TRBD1 (5 bases). V shed 6 bases and J shed 2 bases, with 14 bases lying between them. From germline, CDR1 is KGHSH and CDR2 LQKENI. The CDR3 length is 15 residues. Here the CDR3 reads CASSPGRRGNQPQHF. The CDR3 DNA is TGTGCCAGCTCTCCGGGACGCAGGGGCAATCAGCCCCAGCATTTT.

This clonotype showed up just a few times. The genes are TRBV2 and TRBJ2-7; 10 nucleotides agree with TRBD1. Germline assignment: CDR1 SNHLY and CDR2 FYNNEI. Trimming took 1 base from V and 5 from J; bases not matched to a gene: 5. The CDR3 has 15 amino acids. The CDR3 protein is CASSEGGQGLDEQYF. Here the CDR3 DNA reads TGTGCCAGCAGTGAAGGGGGACAGGGGTTGGACGAGCAGTACTTC.

This clonotype was counted ten times or more. This chain joins TRBV5-5 and TRBJ1-4; D gene uncertain. The V end was cut by 0 bases, the J end by 7 bases, with 10 bases between. Germline CDR1 is SGHKS and CDR2 is YYEKEE (reference sequence). The CDR3 is made up of 14 amino acids. The CDR3 protein is CASSLATWGEKLFF. CDR3 nucleotide sequence: TGTGCCAGCAGCTTGGCGACCTGGGGTGAAAAACTGTTTTTT. Full variable domain (missing parts from reference TRBV5-5 and TRBJ1-4): DAGVTQSPTHLIKTRGQQVTLRCSPISGHKSVSWYQQVLGQGPQFIFQYYEKEERGRGNFPDRFSARQFPNYSSELNVNALLLGDSALYLCASSLATWGEKLFFGSGTQLSVL.

This clonotype was picked up many times. V usage is TRBV4-3 and J usage is TRBJ2-1; a weak D match, TRBD2 (6 bases). CDR3 length: 16 amino acids. V lost 0 bases and J lost 8, with 17 bases in between. The germline gives CDR1 LGHNA, CDR2 YSLEER. This chain's CDR3 is CASSQDSKTSGYEQFF. The CDR3 DNA follows: TGCGCCAGCAGCCAAGATAGCAAGACTAGTGGGTATGAGCAGTTCTTC.

This clonotype is medium-sized (0.01 to 0.1%). The chain combines TRBV7-2 with TRBJ2-1; possibly TRBD2 for D (7 bases). Per germline, CDR1 SGHTA and CDR2 FQGNSA. The CDR3 contains 16 residues. Deletions cut 2 bases from V and 8 bases from J, with 19 bases between. As DNA, the CDR3 is TGTGCCAGCAGCTTATTAGGGGGGGCGGTTTTCGATGAGCAGTTCTTC. Protein product: CASSLLGGAVFDEQFF.

This chain's CDR3 is CSAPLGLGDTQYF. CDR3 bases: TGCAGCGCCCCCTTAGGGCTAGGGGATACGCAGTATTTT. The gene calls are TRBV29-1 and TRBJ2-3; D remains ambiguous. CDR3 size: 13 residues. Germline loops: CDR1 SQVTM, CDR2 ANQGSEA. The V and J ends lost 7 bases and 6 bases respectively, with 17 bases between them.